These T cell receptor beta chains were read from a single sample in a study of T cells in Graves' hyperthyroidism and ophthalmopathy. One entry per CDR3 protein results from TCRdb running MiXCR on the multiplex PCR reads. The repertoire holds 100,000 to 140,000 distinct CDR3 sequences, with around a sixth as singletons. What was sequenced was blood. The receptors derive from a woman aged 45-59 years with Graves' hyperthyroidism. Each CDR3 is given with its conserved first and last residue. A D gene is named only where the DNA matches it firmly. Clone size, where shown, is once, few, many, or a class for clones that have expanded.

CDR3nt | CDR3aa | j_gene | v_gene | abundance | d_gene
TGTGCCAGCAGCCTAGGCGGGGCCGCTCAAGCTTTCTTT | CASSLGGAAQAFF | TRBJ1-1 | TRBV12-3/TRBV12-4 | many | NA
TGTGCCAGCAGTGAAGGGCCGGGACGCACCATATATTTT | CASSEGPGRTIYF | TRBJ1-3 | TRBV6-1 | many | NA
TGTGCCAGCAGCTTTGTCGGGGGGGGGGAAGCTTTCTTT | CASSFVGGGEAFF | TRBJ1-1 | TRBV11-2 | many | NA
TGTGCCAGCAGCCCCTTCTCGACTAGCGGGCTCACCTACAAGCAGTACTTC | CASSPFSTSGLTYKQYF | TRBJ2-7 | TRBV11-2 | many | TRBD2
TGTGCCAGTAGGTCCGGGACGGCCTATGGCTACACCTTC | CASRSGTAYGYTF | TRBJ1-2 | TRBV19 | NA | NA
TGCGCCAGCAGCTTGGTCGGGCCGTACGCAGATACGCAGTATTTT | CASSLVGPYADTQYF | TRBJ2-3 | TRBV5-1 | once | NA
TGTGCCAGCAGTGACTCCGGGGGAGAGGGAGATACGCAGTATTTT | CASSDSGGEGDTQYF | TRBJ2-3 | TRBV6-4 | many | NA
TGTGCCAGCAGCCATGGGACAGGTCGTCAGACTTTCTTT | CASSHGTGRQTFF | TRBJ1-1 | TRBV7-2 | many | TRBD1
TGTGCCAGCAGTCTGACCGAAATGAACACTAAAGCTTTCTTT | CASSLTEMNTKAFF | TRBJ1-1 | TRBV28 | many | NA
TGCGCCAGCAGCTCTCCTAGCGGGACAAATTACAATGAGCAGTTCTTC | CASSSPSGTNYNEQFF | TRBJ2-1 | TRBV5-1 | many | TRBD2
TGTGCCAGCAGCTTAATCGGGTATGCGGCGGAACGCTCCTACAATGAGCAGTTCTTC | CASSLIGYAAERSYNEQFF | TRBJ2-1 | TRBV7-3 | few | NA
TGTGCCATCAGGGGGAATACAGGGTACGAGCAGTACTTC | CAIRGNTGYEQYF | TRBJ2-7 | TRBV10-3 | many | NA
TGTGCCAGCAGCCCCGTGGACAGGGGGCCAAGCTACACCTTC | CASSPVDRGPSYTF | TRBJ1-2 | TRBV3-1 | many | TRBD1
TGTGCCAGCAGCTTAGAAGACAGTGCCCTGGAGACCCAGTACTTC | CASSLEDSALETQYF | TRBJ2-5 | TRBV7-2 | many | NA
TGTGCCAGCAGCCAAGAGTACGCTTTTAGCAATCAGCCCCAGCATTTT | CASSQEYAFSNQPQHF | TRBJ1-5 | TRBV11-1 | NA | NA
TGTGCCAGCAGGACAGGGGCAGAGACCCAGTACTTC | CASRTGAETQYF | TRBJ2-5 | TRBV2 | many | TRBD1
TGTGCCAGTAGTACCGGACCCGGTGCTAATGAAAAACTGTTTTTT | CASSTGPGANEKLFF | TRBJ1-4 | TRBV19 | NA | NA
TGTGCCAGCAGTTTATATGGGGATAGCTCCTACAATGAGCAGTTCTTC | CASSLYGDSSYNEQFF | TRBJ2-1 | TRBV27 | once | NA
TGTGCCAGCAGCCCTAGCGGGAGGGATGAGCAGTTCTTC | CASSPSGRDEQFF | TRBJ2-1 | TRBV7-9 | many | TRBD2
TGTGCCAGCAGCGGGTACGGGCCTCAAGAGACCCAGTACTTC | CASSGYGPQETQYF | TRBJ2-5 | TRBV5-5 | many | NA
TGTGCCAGCAGCTTAGCCGGACAGGACTATGGCTACACCTTC | CASSLAGQDYGYTF | TRBJ1-2 | TRBV7-3 | many | TRBD1
TGTGCCACCAGCAGAGATGAAGCGGGTACGCAGTATTTT | CATSRDEAGTQYF | TRBJ2-3 | TRBV15 | NA | NA
TGTGCCAGCAGATCTAGCGGACTCACAGATACGCAGTATTTT | CASRSSGLTDTQYF | TRBJ2-3 | TRBV27 | many | TRBD2
TGCAGCGTCGACGGTCCGAGCTCCTACAATGAGCAGTTCTTC | CSVDGPSSYNEQFF | TRBJ2-1 | TRBV29-1 | many | NA
TGCGCCAGCAGCCCGGTAGGCTACCCGAACACAGATACGCAGTATTTT | CASSPVGYPNTDTQYF | TRBJ2-3 | TRBV5-1 | few | NA
TGTGCCAGCAGCCCCTGGGACTCAGCATACGAGCAGTACTTC | CASSPWDSAYEQYF | TRBJ2-7 | TRBV14 | NA | NA
TGCAGTGCTCGGACTATAGCCAAAAACATTCAGTACTTC | CSARTIAKNIQYF | TRBJ2-4 | TRBV20-1 | once | NA
TGTGCCAGCTCGGGGTATGGCTACACCTTC | CASSGYGYTF | TRBJ1-2 | TRBV28 | NA | NA
TGTGCCAGCAGCTTAGGACTAGCGGGACAGCAGTTCTTC | CASSLGLAGQQFF | TRBJ2-1 | TRBV11-2 | NA | TRBD2
TGTGCCACCAGTGACCCCGGCCCCCCACAAGAGACCCAGTACTTC | CATSDPGPPQETQYF | TRBJ2-5 | TRBV24-1 | many | NA
TGCAGCGTTGCGCGCAGCAGGAACACTGAAGCTTTCTTT | CSVARSRNTEAFF | TRBJ1-1 | TRBV29-1 | many | NA
TGTGCCAGCAGCCTAGCGGGAGTTGACCGGGAGCAGTACTTC | CASSLAGVDREQYF | TRBJ2-7 | TRBV11-1 | many | TRBD2
TGTGCCATCAGCGGGACAGGGAACACAGATACGCAGTATTTT | CAISGTGNTDTQYF | TRBJ2-3 | TRBV10-3 | many | TRBD1
TGCGCCAGCAGCTTGGCCGTGGGCTCTGGAAACACCATATATTTT | CASSLAVGSGNTIYF | TRBJ1-3 | TRBV5-1 | NA | NA
TGTGCCTGGACCCCGGGTGGTTCACAGAGACTGAACACTGAAGCTTTCTTT | CAWTPGGSQRLNTEAFF | TRBJ1-1 | TRBV30 | many | NA
TGTGCCAGCAGCGGACGGGGGAACACCGGGGAGCTGTTTTTT | CASSGRGNTGELFF | TRBJ2-2 | TRBV9 | many | NA
TGCAGTGCTAGAGGAAGGACTAGCGGGACCGGGGAGCTGTTTTTT | CSARGRTSGTGELFF | TRBJ2-2 | TRBV20-1 | few | TRBD2
TGCGCCAGCTCCCTCAGTGGAGGGATCGCCAATCAGCCCCAGCATTTT | CASSLSGGIANQPQHF | TRBJ1-5 | TRBV5-1 | many | NA
TGTGCCAGCAGTGAAAACCTTGCGGGGCCCCAGCATTTT | CASSENLAGPQHF | TRBJ1-5 | TRBV6-1 | many | NA
TGTGCCAGCAGCACGCCGTCGCGAGGCACCGGGGAGCTGTTTTTT | CASSTPSRGTGELFF | TRBJ2-2 | TRBV3-1 | many | NA
TGTGCCAGTACTCGCGGGAGATCAGGCGGGGAGCTGTTTTTT | CASTRGRSGGELFF | TRBJ2-2 | TRBV2 | many | TRBD2